This entry concerns a single T cell receptor beta chain. The source of the sample is a study of blood T cell repertoires in COVID-19. The table came from immunoSEQ multiplex PCR; TCRdb's copy has only in-frame clones and leaves some out. The repertoire holds a few hundred thousand clones, with approximately 90% as singletons. V shed 6 bases and J 9 bases; nucleotides not matched to a gene: 14. The CDR3 has 15 amino acids. CDR1 is SGHNT and CDR2 is YENEEA in the germline V gene. Clinical histories supplied by participants themselves formed the basis of cohort assignment. This chain joins TRBV11-3 and TRBJ2-1, with 7 bases fitting TRBD2. The sequencing sample was made of PBMCs or T cells enriched from blood (not recorded which). The TCR was taken from a woman between 40 and 55 years old who had recovered from COVID-19. In DNA, the CDR3 is TGTGCCAGCAGAACCAAGCGGGGAGGGGCTGGTGAGCAGTTCTTC. It yields the protein CASRTKRGGAGEQFF.